The 9 T cell receptor beta chains presented below share a single source sample, sequenced in a study of PD-1 blockade in classical Hodgkin lymphoma. Regarding time point: cycle 4 day 1 (C4D1), after five to seven weeks of nivolumab. Relapse was seen in all patients after autologous stem cell transplantation, and brentuximab vedotin exposure was variable. Sequencing used immunoSEQ multiplex PCR; TCRdb keeps in-frame clones, though not all of them. Here the sample spans about 41,000 clones, around 74% being singletons. Material: peripheral blood mononuclear cells (PBMCs), obtained before the fourth cycle of nivolumab. These receptors originate from a human donor with classical Hodgkin lymphoma.

This rearrangement joins TRBV10-3 to TRBJ1-2, with TRBD1 identical over 9 bases. Germline CDR1 is ENHRY and CDR2 is SYGVKD. This CDR3 spans 14 amino acids. V was pared by 9 bases and J by 7 bases, with 12 bases of the junction left unmatched. CDR3 sequence: CAIRTGDGISGYTF. CDR3 nucleotides: TGTGCCATTAGGACAGGGGACGGTATAAGTGGCTACACCTTC.

V and J are TRBV19 and TRBJ2-1; TRBD2 aligns across 10 bases. V shed 5 bases, J shed 4 bases, and the junction held 8 bases outside the gene matches. Germline assignment: CDR1 LNHDA and CDR2 SQIVND (reference sequence). The CDR3 extends over 16 amino acids. The CDR3 is CASSSSSGGPYNEQFF. The CDR3 DNA reads TGTGCCAGTAGTTCCTCTAGCGGGGGCCCTTACAATGAGCAGTTCTTC.

This clone was found once. The chain joins TRBV5-1 to TRBJ2-7; TRBD1 is a possible D gene (6 bases). The CDR3 is 14 amino acids. Trimming cost V 3 bases and J 2 bases, with 12 bases left between them. Germline values: CDR1 SGHRS, CDR2 YFSETQ. The CDR3 here is CASSWGTSPYEQYF. The CDR3 nucleotides read TGCGCCAGCAGCTGGGGGACATCCCCCTACGAGCAGTACTTC.

This clone came up once. The chain has TRBV5-5 and TRBJ2-4; weak D call: TRBD1 (6 bases). Germline V gives CDR1 SGHKS, CDR2 YYEKEE (reference sequence). The CDR3 is 13 amino acids. The V end lost 0 bases, the J end lost 6 bases, and 7 bases lay between the germline ends. The CDR3 region has the DNA TGTGCCAGCAGCTTGGGCAGGGGAAACATTCAGTACTTC. The encoded protein is CASSLGRGNIQYF.

J is TRBJ2-1 and V is TRBV2; D uncertain. The V end was cut by 6 bases, the J end by 0 bases, with 12 bases between. The CDR3 sequence is 15 residues long. Germline CDR1 reads SNHLY; CDR2 reads FYNNEI. This CDR3 reads CASSVDLSSYNEQFF. CDR3 sequence (DNA): TGTGCCAGCAGCGTAGACTTATCCTCCTACAATGAGCAGTTCTTC.

V and J are TRBV27 and TRBJ2-1; D is tentatively TRBD1 or TRBD2 (6 bases each). V was clipped by 0 bases and J by 9 bases, with 15 bases between them. CDR3 length equals 15 residues. The germline CDR1 and CDR2 sequences are MNHEY and SMNVEV (reference sequence). CDR3 amino acids: CASSLSPGAGGEQFF. DNA of the CDR3: TGTGCCAGCAGTTTATCCCCGGGGGCGGGCGGTGAGCAGTTCTTC.

This clone ranks as medium-sized. The rearrangement links TRBV5-6 to TRBJ1-1, with D perhaps TRBD1 (5 bases). V was clipped by 0 bases and J by 6 bases, with 12 bases between them. Germline V gives CDR1 SGHDT, CDR2 YYEEEE. This CDR3 comprises 14 residues. This CDR3 is CASSLEGRESEAFF. The CDR3 DNA follows: TGTGCCAGCAGCTTGGAGGGCAGGGAGTCTGAAGCTTTCTTT.

This clone occurred a few times. The chain joins TRBV29-1 to TRBJ1-2; TRBD1 matches at 7 bases. Trimming cost V 4 bases and J 4 bases; bases outside gene matches: 6. Germline V CDR1 and CDR2: SQVTM, ANQGSEA. The CDR3 length is 13 residues. The DNA of the CDR3 is TGCAGCGTTGGGGGGGACAGCCTCTATGGCTACACCTTC. This sequence encodes CSVGGDSLYGYTF.

The J gene is TRBJ2-7, the V gene TRBV11-2; D might be TRBD1 (6 bases). CDR1 is SGHAT and CDR2 is FQNNGV in the germline V gene. The CDR3 totals 15 residues. The V gene lost 0 bases and the J gene lost 4 bases, with 13 bases spanning the gap. The DNA for the CDR3 is TGTGCCAGCAGCTTAGAGGCTCTGGGGGCGTACGAGCAGTACTTC. Its protein is CASSLEALGAYEQYF.